What follows are 7 T cell receptor beta chains derived from one specimen sequenced in a study of Ad26.COV2.S vaccination and SARS-CoV-2 variants. Clones were read by immunoSEQ multiplex PCR, and TCRdb kept only the in-frame ones, dropping some. The sample yields a few hundred thousand clones, 90% seen once. Regarding treatment: about 20 received Ad26.COV2.S at low or high dose, single or two shots; several received placebo; per-sample allocation not given. Day 63 after the first vaccine or placebo injection was the time point for sampling. This sample comprised peripheral blood, obtained in a trial of Ad26.COV2.S vaccine versus placebo. These receptor sequences come from a person between 18 and 59 years old who received the Ad26.COV2.S COVID-19 vaccine or a placebo.

This clone was seen only a few times. This chain uses TRBV2 with TRBJ1-4; D not certain. V was shortened by 4 bases and J by 8 bases, with 8 bases between the two germline ends. This CDR3 spans 12 amino acids. Germline-derived CDR1 and CDR2 are SNHLY and FYNNEI. CDR3 protein: CASSVGLEKLFF. The CDR3 DNA is TGTGCCAGCAGTGTAGGACTGGAAAAACTGTTTTTT.

Here the CDR3 reads CASSGGTSGRKVPFF. The CDR3 DNA sequence: TGTGCCAGCAGCGGAGGGACTAGCGGGAGAAAAGTTCCGTTCTTC. The chain employs TRBV5-4 and TRBJ2-1; 14 nucleotides align to TRBD2. CDR1 and CDR2 (germline): SGHNT, YYREEE (reference sequence). V was clipped by 4 bases and J by 15 bases; unmatched bases: 12. CDR3 length equals 15 residues.

This chain uses TRBV9 with TRBJ2-6; 10 nucleotides line up with TRBD1. In germline, CDR1 is SGDLS, CDR2 YYNGEE. V shed 4 bases and J 0 bases; nucleotides not matched to a gene: 4. The length of the CDR3 is 17 residues. The CDR3 sequence: CASSRQGAPSGANVLTF. The CDR3, as DNA: TGTGCCAGCAGCAGACAGGGGGCCCCCTCTGGGGCCAACGTCCTGACTTTC.

The J gene is TRBJ2-4, the V gene TRBV9; D may match TRBD1 or TRBD2 (5 bases each). Germline loops: CDR1 SGDLS, CDR2 YYNGEE. The V end lost 0 bases, the J end lost 0 bases, and 13 bases lay between the germline ends. This CDR3 contains 17 residues. The DNA of the CDR3 is TGTGCCAGCAGCGTAGGTGCGGCAGGGAGAGCCAAAAACATTCAGTACTTC. Translation: CASSVGAAGRAKNIQYF.

V and J are TRBV7-3 and TRBJ1-1; D is unclear. The V gene's germline CDR1 is SGHTA and CDR2 FQGTGA. CDR3 length: 13 amino acids. The ends were cut back, 1 base at V and 2 bases at J, with 5 bases in the middle. The CDR3 protein is CASSLRQNTEAFF. Written as DNA, the CDR3 is TGTGCCAGCAGCTTAAGGCAAAACACTGAAGCTTTCTTT.

The chain combines TRBV7-2 with TRBJ2-7; 9 positions agree with TRBD2. This CDR3 has 17 amino acids. Trimming cost V 1 base and J 5 bases; bases outside gene matches: 12. The germline gives CDR1 SGHTA, CDR2 FQGNSA. For the CDR3, the DNA is TGTGCCAGCAGCTTAGGGGGCGGCGGGAGGGTTTTGGACGAGCAGTACTTC. Translation: CASSLGGGGRVLDEQYF.

The chain combines TRBV4-1 with TRBJ2-7; TRBD1 matches 9 bases. Germline loops: CDR1 MGHRA, CDR2 YSYEKL. The CDR3 extends over 14 amino acids. With 2 bases clipped from V and 10 bases from J, the junction kept 9 bases outside the gene matches. The CDR3 loop reads CASSQPLTGGGQYF. CDR3 coding DNA: TGCGCCAGCAGCCAACCCCTTACAGGGGGCGGTCAGTACTTC.